This record looks at one T cell receptor beta chain sequence and its context. Assay: immunoSEQ multiplex PCR; the TCRdb copy retains only in-frame clones and omits some. The data contain about 560,000 clones, around 80% of them singletons. This sample is drawn from a study of shared clonotypes between healthy human individuals. This CDR3 has 17 residues. The V gene's germline CDR1 is KGHSH and CDR2 LQKENI. The V and J ends lost 0 bases and 3 bases respectively, with 18 bases between them. This chain links TRBV18 with TRBJ2-7; a possible D gene is TRBD2 (7 bases). Specimen: PBMCs. The clonotype was recovered from a woman aged 40 to 50 in good health. Some clones in this sample may be carry-over from other donors' samples. CDR3 sequence reads: CASSPPFFSGGRYEQYF. In nucleotides, the CDR3 is TGTGCCAGCTCACCACCTTTTTTTTCCGGGGGGCGCTACGAGCAGTACTTC.